Presented here are 6 T cell receptor beta chains from one specimen sequenced in a study of CD8+ T cells in alopecia areata. RNA extraction and reverse transcription yielded cDNA as sequencing template. Libraries were prepared by immunoSEQ multiplex PCR; TCRdb keeps only in-frame clonotypes and omits some of them. Among 110,000 or so clones listed, less than 70% were seen once. Sequencing used CD4+ T cells sorted from blood. These receptors all stem from a human donor in good health.

This clone was detected only a few times. V usage is TRBV30 and J usage is TRBJ2-5, with D perhaps matching TRBD2 (5 bases). This CDR3 is built from 13 residues. V lost 3 bases to trimming and J lost 5 bases, with 13 bases between them. Germline V gene lookup returns CDR1 GTSNPN and CDR2 SVGIG (reference sequence). In nucleotides, the CDR3 is TGTGCCTGGAGCCCCACTAGAAGGGAGACCCAGTACTTC. Translating it yields CAWSPTRRETQYF. Together with reference TRBV30 and TRBJ2-5, the CDR3 gives the full variable domain: SQTIHQWPATLVQPVGSPLSLECTVEGTSNPNLYWYRQAAGRGLQLLFYSVGIGQISSEVPQNLSASRPQDRQFILSSKKLLLSDSGFYLCAWSPTRRETQYFGPGTRLLVL.

This rearrangement joins TRBV30 to TRBJ1-1, with TRBD1 matching 8 bases. There are 13 residues in the CDR3. CDR1 GTSNPN and CDR2 SVGIG come from the germline V gene (reference sequence). The V segment lost 5 bases and the J segment 7 bases; nucleotides outside the gene matches: 9. CDR3 residues: CAWADRARVEAFF. The CDR3 nucleotides read TGTGCCTGGGCGGACAGGGCCCGCGTTGAAGCTTTCTTT.

This sequence joins TRBV19 and TRBJ2-2; 8 bases map to TRBD1. Germline CDR1 and CDR2: LNHDA and SQIVND (reference sequence). The CDR3 loop spans 15 amino acids. With 8 bases clipped from V and 9 bases from J, the junction kept 14 bases outside the gene matches. The CDR3 sequence is CASGQGTYEHRELFF. The CDR3 DNA reads TGTGCCAGTGGACAGGGAACTTACGAACACCGGGAGCTGTTTTTT.

This chain uses TRBV27 with TRBJ2-7; perhaps D is TRBD1 or TRBD2 (6 bases each). CDR3 length: 15 residues. Trimming removed 6 bases at V and 4 bases at J, with 19 bases between. Germline loops: CDR1 MNHEY, CDR2 SMNVEV (reference sequence). In DNA form, the CDR3 reads TGTGCCAGCAGGGCCCCTGGAGGGGGGCGGTACGAGCAGTACTTC. This sequence encodes CASRAPGGGRYEQYF.

The gene calls are TRBV5-6 and TRBJ2-5; maybe TRBD2 (5 bases). This CDR3 region has 14 residues. The V gene lost 1 base and the J gene lost 3 bases, with 10 bases spanning the gap. CDR1 and CDR2 (germline): SGHDT, YYEEEE. CDR3: CASSLSGSKETQYF. CDR3 nucleotide sequence: TGTGCCAGCAGCTTGTCGGGATCGAAAGAGACCCAGTACTTC.

The chain uses TRBV19 and TRBJ2-3, with a possible D match to TRBD2 (5 bases). Between the trimmed V and J ends, which lost 8 bases and 5 bases, there was a span of 11 bases. There are 12 residues in the CDR3. Germline-derived CDR1 and CDR2 are LNHDA and SQIVND (reference sequence). The CDR3 DNA is TGTGCCAGTTCGGTACGGGGAGATACGCAGTATTTT. It yields the protein CASSVRGDTQYF.